Listed below are T cell receptor beta chains from one sample, sequenced in a study of T cells in Graves' hyperthyroidism and ophthalmopathy. Each CDR3 protein is one row after TCRdb ran MiXCR on the multiplex PCR reads. Of under 350,000 distinct CDR3 sequences in the sample, over 15% were seen once. The sequencing sample was made of blood. Every receptor here comes from a woman in her sixties or seventies with Graves' ophthalmopathy. The CDR3 runs from the conserved cysteine through the conserved F or W. D genes are given only for firm matches. Part of the rows lack a size; the others show once, few, many or a class for expanded clones.

-	-	TRBJ1-6	TRBV14	TGTGCCAGCAAGTTAGTGGGAAATTCACCCCTCCACTTT	CASKLVGNSPLHF
-	many	TRBJ2-7	TRBV3-1	TGTGCCAGCAGCTTCGGGGCAGGGAATTCCTACGAGCAGTACTTC	CASSFGAGNSYEQYF
-	many	TRBJ2-6	TRBV12-3/TRBV12-4	TGTGCCAGCACCCCGAAACAGGTTCACTCTGGGGCCAACGTCCTGACTTTC	CASTPKQVHSGANVLTF
-	many	TRBJ2-5	TRBV2	TGTGCCGCACTTTTAAAGGGGCAAGAGACCCAGTACTTC	CAALLKGQETQYF
TRBD1	many	TRBJ2-7	TRBV11-2	TGTGCCAGCAGCACAGGCAGAGGTCCGGGACAGGGATTCTCCTACGAGCAGTACTTC	CASSTGRGPGQGFSYEQYF
-	many	TRBJ1-1	TRBV4-3	TGCGCCAGCAGCCAAGTAGGCGAGGTGAACACTGAAGCTTTCTTT	CASSQVGEVNTEAFF
-	many	TRBJ1-6	TRBV28	TGTGCCAGCAGTGCCCCGGGGGTAGGAGATTCACCCCTCCACTTT	CASSAPGVGDSPLHF
-	many	TRBJ1-2	TRBV6-1	TGTGCCAGTAGATCCGAACAGGGAAGGGATGGCTACACCTTC	CASRSEQGRDGYTF
TRBD1	many	TRBJ1-2	TRBV10-3	TGTGCCATCAGTGACGACAGGGCTAACTATGGCTACACCTTC	CAISDDRANYGYTF
TRBD1	-	TRBJ1-2	TRBV20-1	TGCAGTGCTAGCGACAGGGAAATTGGCTACACCTTC	CSASDREIGYTF
-	many	TRBJ1-6	TRBV6-1	TGTGCCAGCAGCCCAGGGATCCATAATTCACCCCTCCACTTT	CASSPGIHNSPLHF
-	many	TRBJ2-7	TRBV6-2/TRBV6-3	TGTGCCAGCAGCCCCTTTGGGGAGGCGTACGAGCAGTACTTC	CASSPFGEAYEQYF
-	-	TRBJ2-3	TRBV6-6	TGTGCCAGCAGTTACTCGAGAGCCGATACGCAGTATTTT	CASSYSRADTQYF
-	many	TRBJ2-7	TRBV7-8	TGTGCCAGCAGCTTAGACCTCTCCGGGGAGCAGTACTTC	CASSLDLSGEQYF
-	-	TRBJ2-3	TRBV18	TGTGCCAGCTCACCCCAACAGCTCAGCACAGGTACGCAGTATTTT	CASSPQQLSTGTQYF
-	few	TRBJ2-2	TRBV24-1	TGTGCCACCAGTGACAGGCTTACCGGGGAGCTGTTTTTT	CATSDRLTGELFF
-	few	TRBJ1-2	TRBV24-1	TGTGCCACCAGTCAACAAGGGGGAATATCAGATGGCTACACCTTC	CATSQQGGISDGYTF
TRBD1	many	TRBJ1-1	TRBV6-1	TGTGCCAGCAGTTACCGGGGACAGTTGAACACTGAAGCTTTCTTT	CASSYRGQLNTEAFF
TRBD1	-	TRBJ2-7	TRBV14	TGTGCCAGCAGCCAAGAAACTTCGACAGGGAACCCAACCTACGAGCAGTACTTC	CASSQETSTGNPTYEQYF
-	-	TRBJ2-7	TRBV7-3	TGTGCCAGCAGTATAGCGGACGAGCAGTACTTC	CASSIADEQYF
-	-	TRBJ2-7	TRBV7-9	TGTGCCAGCAGCTCCGGTGATGTGGGCAAGGACGAGCAGTACTTC	CASSSGDVGKDEQYF
-	-	TRBJ1-3	TRBV5-8	TGTGCCAGCAGCTCGGCAGCGGGACTCATATATTTT	CASSSAAGLIYF
TRBD1	many	TRBJ1-5	TRBV12-3/TRBV12-4	TGTGCCAGCAGTCCGCGGACAGGGAACAATCAGCCCCAGCATTTT	CASSPRTGNNQPQHF
-	many	TRBJ2-5	TRBV12-3/TRBV12-4	TGTGCCAGCAGTTCGACAGTCCAAGAGACCCAGTACTTC	CASSSTVQETQYF
-	many	TRBJ1-5	TRBV20-1	TGCAGTGCTAGCTTCCCCAAGTTGGGGGCTCGACAGCCCCAGCATTTT	CSASFPKLGARQPQHF
-	many	TRBJ1-5	TRBV3-1	TGTGCCAGCAGCCAAGATCAAGGGTTAAGTACAGCCCAGCATTTT	CASSQDQGLSTAQHF
TRBD2	-	TRBJ2-1	TRBV7-2	TGTGCCAGCAGCCCTGGGACTAGCGGAGAGCAGTTCTTC	CASSPGTSGEQFF
TRBD1	-	TRBJ1-2	TRBV4-2	TGTGCCAGCAGCCAAGAGGGACAGGGTGGCGGCTACACCTTC	CASSQEGQGGGYTF
TRBD1	-	TRBJ2-2	TRBV9	TGTGCCAGCAAAGTGACGGGACAGGGAGACACCGGGGAGCTGTTTTTT	CASKVTGQGDTGELFF
-	-	TRBJ1-5	TRBV7-2	TGTGCCAGCAGCGAAAGGGTCGTAAGCAATCAGCCCCAGCATTTT	CASSERVVSNQPQHF
TRBD2	-	TRBJ2-3	TRBV4-2	TGTGCCAGCAGACGGGATAGCGGGAGTGGTACAGATACGCAGTATTTT	CASRRDSGSGTDTQYF
-	medium-sized	TRBJ2-5	TRBV5-8	TGTGCCAGCAGCTTGACCCTAGGAGGCCGAGAGACCCAGTACTTC	CASSLTLGGRETQYF
-	few	TRBJ1-6	TRBV4-1	TGCGCCAGCAGCCAGCAATCTCAGGGGAATTCACCCCTCCACTTT	CASSQQSQGNSPLHF
-	many	TRBJ2-1	TRBV2	TGTGCCAGCAGTGGAAGGACAAAGGACGGTGAGCAGTTCTTC	CASSGRTKDGEQFF
-	few	TRBJ2-5	TRBV10-3	TGTGCCATCTCCCTCAGGGGCTTCCAAGAGACCCAGTACTTC	CAISLRGFQETQYF
-	-	TRBJ2-7	TRBV20-1	TGCAGTGCTAGTCAGCTGGGAGGGGGTGAGCAGTACTTC	CSASQLGGGEQYF
-	-	TRBJ2-2	TRBV5-4	TGTGCCAGCAGCTTGGCCGGGACCGGGGAGCTGTTTTTT	CASSLAGTGELFF
-	many	TRBJ2-5	TRBV7-2	TGTGCCAGCAGGGATGATGTGGAGACCCAGTACTTC	CASRDDVETQYF
-	-	TRBJ1-2	TRBV28	TGTGCCAGCGGTTTAAGTCGTGCGGGCTATGGCTACACCTTC	CASGLSRAGYGYTF
-	many	TRBJ2-5	TRBV30	TGTGCCTGGAGTCACGGGACCCGTAAGGGGACCCAGTACTTC	CAWSHGTRKGTQYF
-	-	TRBJ2-3	TRBV9	TGTGCCAGCAGCGTAGAGGCAGGGTCATGGGATACGCAGTATTTT	CASSVEAGSWDTQYF
-	many	TRBJ2-5	TRBV7-2	TGTGCCAGCAGCTTAGAAGGGGCGGAGACCCAGTACTTC	CASSLEGAETQYF
TRBD2	many	TRBJ2-3	TRBV24-1	TGTGCCACCAGTGATCCCGGGACTAGCGGGAGAGATACGCAGTATTTT	CATSDPGTSGRDTQYF
-	many	TRBJ1-5	TRBV7-2	TGTGCCAGCAGCTTAGACTCCGGTTATCAGCCCCAGCATTTT	CASSLDSGYQPQHF
TRBD1	many	TRBJ1-2	TRBV15	TGTGCCACCAGCAGACACGGGACAGGGTTTGGCTACACCTTC	CATSRHGTGFGYTF
-	many	TRBJ2-5	TRBV9	TGTGCCAGCAGCACCCGAGGAGGAAACCAAGAGACCCAGTACTTC	CASSTRGGNQETQYF
TRBD1	few	TRBJ1-2	TRBV7-9	TGCGTTTGGGACAGGGAGAACTATGACTACACCTTC	CVWDRENYDYTF
-	-	TRBJ1-1	TRBV7-3	TGTGCCAGCAGCCAAGACACGAACACTGAAGCTTTCTTT	CASSQDTNTEAFF